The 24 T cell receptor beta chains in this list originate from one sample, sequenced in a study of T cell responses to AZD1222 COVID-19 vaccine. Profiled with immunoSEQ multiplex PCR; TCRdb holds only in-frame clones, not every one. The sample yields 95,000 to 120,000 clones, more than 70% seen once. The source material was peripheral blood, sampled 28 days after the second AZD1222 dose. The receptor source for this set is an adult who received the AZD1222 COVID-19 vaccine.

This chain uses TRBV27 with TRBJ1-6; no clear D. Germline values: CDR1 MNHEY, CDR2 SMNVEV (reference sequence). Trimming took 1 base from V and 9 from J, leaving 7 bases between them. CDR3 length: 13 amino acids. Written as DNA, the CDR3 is TGTGCCAGCAGTTTATACGGGGTTTCACCCCTCCACTTT. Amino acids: CASSLYGVSPLHF.

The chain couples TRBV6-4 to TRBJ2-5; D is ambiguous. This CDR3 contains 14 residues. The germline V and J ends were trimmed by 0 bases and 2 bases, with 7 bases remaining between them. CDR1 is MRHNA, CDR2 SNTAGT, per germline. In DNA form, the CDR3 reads TGTGCCAGCAGTGACTCGACCCAACAAGAGACCCAGTACTTC. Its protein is CASSDSTQQETQYF.

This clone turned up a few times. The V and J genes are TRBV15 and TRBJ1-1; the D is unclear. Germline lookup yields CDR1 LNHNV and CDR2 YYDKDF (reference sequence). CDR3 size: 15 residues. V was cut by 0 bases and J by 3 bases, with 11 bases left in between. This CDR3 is CATSRETLLDTEAFF. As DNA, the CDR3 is TGTGCCACCAGCAGAGAGACCCTTCTCGACACTGAAGCTTTCTTT.

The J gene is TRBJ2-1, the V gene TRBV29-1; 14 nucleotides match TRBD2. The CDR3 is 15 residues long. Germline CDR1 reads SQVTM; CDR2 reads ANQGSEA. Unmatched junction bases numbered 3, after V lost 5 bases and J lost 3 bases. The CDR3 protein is CSVRGTSGGYNEQFF. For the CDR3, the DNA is TGCAGCGTTCGAGGGACTAGCGGGGGCTACAATGAGCAGTTCTTC.

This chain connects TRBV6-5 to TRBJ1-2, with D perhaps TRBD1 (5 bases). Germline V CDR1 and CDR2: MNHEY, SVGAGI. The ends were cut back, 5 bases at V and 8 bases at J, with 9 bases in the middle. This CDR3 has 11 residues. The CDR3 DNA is TGTGCCAGCAGTACCGGGGGGGGCTACACCTTC. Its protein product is CASSTGGGYTF.

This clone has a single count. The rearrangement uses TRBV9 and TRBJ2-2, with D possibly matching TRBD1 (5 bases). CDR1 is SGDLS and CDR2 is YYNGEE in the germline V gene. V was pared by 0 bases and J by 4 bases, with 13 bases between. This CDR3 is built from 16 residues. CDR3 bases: TGTGCCAGCAGCGTAGAGCAGGGTATAAGCACCGGGGAGCTGTTTTTT. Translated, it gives CASSVEQGISTGELFF.

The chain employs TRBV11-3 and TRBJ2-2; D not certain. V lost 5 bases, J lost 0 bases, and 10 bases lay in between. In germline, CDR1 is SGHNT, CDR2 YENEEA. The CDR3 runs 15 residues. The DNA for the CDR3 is TGTGCCAGCAGCCCAGGTGTCGCGAACACCGGGGAGCTGTTTTTT. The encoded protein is CASSPGVANTGELFF.

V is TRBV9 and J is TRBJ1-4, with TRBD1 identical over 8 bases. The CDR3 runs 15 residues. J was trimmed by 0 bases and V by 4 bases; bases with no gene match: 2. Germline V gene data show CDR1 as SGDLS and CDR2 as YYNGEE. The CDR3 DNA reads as TGTGCCAGCAGCTTACAGGGGGCAACTAATGAAAAACTGTTTTTT. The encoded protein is CASSLQGATNEKLFF.

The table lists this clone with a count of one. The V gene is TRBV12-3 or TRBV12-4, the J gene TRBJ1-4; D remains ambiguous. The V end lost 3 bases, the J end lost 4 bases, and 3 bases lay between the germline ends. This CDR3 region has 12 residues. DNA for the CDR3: TGTGCCAGCAGTTTCTTTAATGAAAAACTGTTTTTT. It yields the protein CASSFFNEKLFF.

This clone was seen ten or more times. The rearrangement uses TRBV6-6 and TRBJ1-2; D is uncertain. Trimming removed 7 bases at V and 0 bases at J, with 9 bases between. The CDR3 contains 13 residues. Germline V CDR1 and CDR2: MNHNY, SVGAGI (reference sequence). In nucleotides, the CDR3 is TGTGCCAGCACTCCGAGACCTAACTATGGCTACACCTTC. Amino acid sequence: CASTPRPNYGYTF.

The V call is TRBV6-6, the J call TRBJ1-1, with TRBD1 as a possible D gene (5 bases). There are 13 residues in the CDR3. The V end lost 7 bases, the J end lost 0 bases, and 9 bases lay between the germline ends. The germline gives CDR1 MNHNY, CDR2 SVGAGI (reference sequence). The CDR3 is CASMGRMNTEAFF. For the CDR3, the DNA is TGTGCCAGCATGGGACGGATGAACACTGAAGCTTTCTTT.

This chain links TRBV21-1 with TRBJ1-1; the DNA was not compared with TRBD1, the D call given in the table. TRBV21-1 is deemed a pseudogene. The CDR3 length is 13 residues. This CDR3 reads CASRMAENTEAFF. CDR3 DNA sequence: TGTGCCAGCAGAATGGCAGAGAACACTGAAGCTTTCTTT.

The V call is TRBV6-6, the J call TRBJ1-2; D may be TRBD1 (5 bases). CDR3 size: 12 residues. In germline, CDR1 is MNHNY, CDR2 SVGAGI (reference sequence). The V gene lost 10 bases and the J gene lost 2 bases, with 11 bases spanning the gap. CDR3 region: CANRDGNYGYTF. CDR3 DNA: TGTGCCAACCGGGACGGGAACTATGGCTACACCTTC.

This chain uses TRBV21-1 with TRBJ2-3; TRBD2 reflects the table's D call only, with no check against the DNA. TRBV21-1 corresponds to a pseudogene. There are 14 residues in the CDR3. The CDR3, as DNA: TGTGCCAGCAGCAACTTCTTTGGCACAGATACGCAGTATTTT. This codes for CASSNFFGTDTQYF.

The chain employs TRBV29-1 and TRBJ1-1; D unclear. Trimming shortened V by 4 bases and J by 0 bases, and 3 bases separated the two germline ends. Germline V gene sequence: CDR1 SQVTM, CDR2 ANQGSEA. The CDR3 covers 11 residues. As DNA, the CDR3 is TGCAGCGTTGTATTGAACACTGAAGCTTTCTTT. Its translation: CSVVLNTEAFF.

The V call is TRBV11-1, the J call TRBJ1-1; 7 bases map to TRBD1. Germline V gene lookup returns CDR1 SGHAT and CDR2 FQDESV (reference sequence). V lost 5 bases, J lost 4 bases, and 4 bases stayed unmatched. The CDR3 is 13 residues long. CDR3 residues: CASSLGTATEAFF. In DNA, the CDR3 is TGTGCCAGCAGCCTAGGGACAGCCACTGAAGCTTTCTTT.

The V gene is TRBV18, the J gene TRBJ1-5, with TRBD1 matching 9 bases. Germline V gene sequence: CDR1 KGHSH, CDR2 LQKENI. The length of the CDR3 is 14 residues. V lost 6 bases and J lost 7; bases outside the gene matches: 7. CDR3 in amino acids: CASSLGQGEQPQHF. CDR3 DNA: TGTGCCAGCTCCCTGGGACAGGGTGAGCAGCCCCAGCATTTT.

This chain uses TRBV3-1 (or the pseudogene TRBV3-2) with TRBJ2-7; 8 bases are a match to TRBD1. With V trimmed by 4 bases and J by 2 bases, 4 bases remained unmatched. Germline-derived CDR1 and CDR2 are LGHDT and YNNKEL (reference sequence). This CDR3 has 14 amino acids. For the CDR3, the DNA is TGTGCCAGCAGCCCGACAGGGGAGCCCTACGAGCAGTACTTC. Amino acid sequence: CASSPTGEPYEQYF.

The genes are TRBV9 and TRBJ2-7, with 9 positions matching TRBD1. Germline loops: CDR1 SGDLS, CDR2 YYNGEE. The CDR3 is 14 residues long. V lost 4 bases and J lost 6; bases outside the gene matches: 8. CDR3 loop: CASSQGQGPLEQYF. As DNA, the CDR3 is TGTGCCAGCAGCCAGGGACAGGGCCCTCTCGAGCAGTACTTC.

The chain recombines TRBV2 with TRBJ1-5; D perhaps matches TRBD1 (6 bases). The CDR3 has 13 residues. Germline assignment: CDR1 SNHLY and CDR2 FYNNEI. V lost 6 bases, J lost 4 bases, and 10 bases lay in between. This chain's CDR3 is CASSADRNQPQHF. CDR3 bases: TGTGCCAGCAGCGCGGACAGAAATCAGCCCCAGCATTTT.

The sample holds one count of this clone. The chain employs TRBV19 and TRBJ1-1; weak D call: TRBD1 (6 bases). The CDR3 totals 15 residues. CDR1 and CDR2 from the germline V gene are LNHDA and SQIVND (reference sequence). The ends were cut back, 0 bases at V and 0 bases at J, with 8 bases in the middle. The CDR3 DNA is TGTGCCAGTAGTATAGACGACAGGATGAACACTGAAGCTTTCTTT. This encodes CASSIDDRMNTEAFF. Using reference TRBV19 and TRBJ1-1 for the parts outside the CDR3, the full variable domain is DGGITQSPKYLFRKEGQNVTLSCEQNLNHDAMYWYRQDPGQGLRLIYYSQIVNDFQKGDIAEGYSVSREKKESFPLTVTSAQKNPTAFYLCASSIDDRMNTEAFFGQGTRLTVV.

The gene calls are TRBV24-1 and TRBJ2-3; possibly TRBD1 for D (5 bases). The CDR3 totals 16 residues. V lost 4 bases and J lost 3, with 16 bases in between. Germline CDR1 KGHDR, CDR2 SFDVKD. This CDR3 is CATSEATAPETDTQYF. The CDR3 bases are TGTGCCACCAGTGAGGCGACAGCGCCTGAAACAGATACGCAGTATTTT.

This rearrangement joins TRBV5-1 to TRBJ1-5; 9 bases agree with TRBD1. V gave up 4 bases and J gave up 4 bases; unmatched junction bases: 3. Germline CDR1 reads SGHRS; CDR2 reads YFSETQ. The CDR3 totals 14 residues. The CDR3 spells CASSTGTGNQPQHF. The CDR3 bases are TGCGCCAGCAGCACCGGGACAGGGAATCAGCCCCAGCATTTT. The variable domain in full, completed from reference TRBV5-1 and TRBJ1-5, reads KAGVTQTPRYLIKTRGQQVTLSCSPISGHRSVSWYQQTPGQGLQFLFEYFSETQRNKGNFPGRFSGRQFSNSRSEMNVSTLELGDSALYLCASSTGTGNQPQHFGDGTRLSIL.

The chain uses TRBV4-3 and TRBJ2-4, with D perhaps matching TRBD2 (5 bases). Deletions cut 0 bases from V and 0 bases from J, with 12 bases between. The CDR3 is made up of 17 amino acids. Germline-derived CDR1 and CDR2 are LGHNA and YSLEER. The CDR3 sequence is CASSQDKRTLAKNIQYF. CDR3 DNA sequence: TGCGCCAGCAGCCAAGATAAGCGGACGCTAGCCAAAAACATTCAGTACTTC.